The 23 T cell receptor beta chains presented below share a single source sample, sequenced in a study of T-cell memory formation after mild COVID-19. TCRdb called the 5' RACE reads again in MiXCR, with one record for every CDR3 protein. The sample yields under 550,000 distinct CDR3 sequences, about a sixth seen once. Input material: PBMCs or a T cell subset sorted from them (not recorded which). Receptors originate from a man in his late teens or twenties who had mild COVID-19 (a few samples of this study predate the infection). Cell type and time point are not known.

The sample holds many counts of this clonotype. This chain joins TRBV7-2 and TRBJ2-5; D gene ambiguous. The germline V and J ends were trimmed by 1 base and 1 base, with 10 bases remaining between them. The V gene's germline CDR1 is SGHTA and CDR2 FQGNSA. This CDR3 comprises 15 residues. The CDR3 region is CASSLVQPRQETQYF. DNA of the CDR3: TGTGCCAGCAGCTTAGTCCAGCCTCGCCAAGAGACCCAGTACTTC.

The chain uses TRBV12-3 or TRBV12-4 and TRBJ1-5; D is uncertain. V lost 3 bases and J lost 5, with 5 bases in between. The CDR3 is 12 amino acids. CDR3 protein: CASSFRYQPQHF. In DNA form, the CDR3 reads TGTGCCAGCAGTTTTCGGTATCAGCCCCAGCATTTT.

The genes are TRBV12-5 and TRBJ2-1; D call uncertain. Germline CDR1 is LGHNT and CDR2 is FRNRAP. CDR3 length: 13 amino acids. V lost 2 bases to trimming and J lost 11 bases, with 13 bases between them. Here the CDR3 DNA reads TGTGCTAGTGGTTTGCCGCCGTTAGACAAGCAGTTCTTC. Amino acids: CASGLPPLDKQFF.

This clonotype was detected a few times. V and J are TRBV4-1 and TRBJ1-2; D is uncertain. CDR3 length equals 15 residues. Germline-derived CDR1 and CDR2 are MGHRA and YSYEKL. V shed 4 bases and J shed 1 base, with 13 bases lying between them. The CDR3 DNA sequence: TGCGCCAGCAGCCCCACCGGTTCTCTTAACTATGGCTACACCTTC. This sequence encodes CASSPTGSLNYGYTF.

This clonotype was seen repeatedly, ten times or more. An end of the junction does not agree with germline; a read error may underlie this. V and J are TRBV5-4 and TRBJ2-2, with D possibly being TRBD2 (6 bases). CDR3 length: 15 amino acids. Germline CDR1 and CDR2: SGHNT and YYREEE (reference sequence). DNA for the CDR3: TGCGCCAGCAGCTTGGTGGCGGGAAACACCGGGGAGCTGTTTTTT. It encodes CASSLVAGNTGELFF.

This clonotype has more than one count but fewer than ten. The chain combines TRBV4-1 with TRBJ1-1; possible D gene TRBD1, 6 bases. The V and J ends lost 3 bases and 0 bases respectively, with 14 bases between them. CDR1 is MGHRA and CDR2 is YSYEKL in the germline V gene. The CDR3 sequence is 16 residues long. This CDR3 is CASSHGRGGLNTEAFF. Written as DNA, the CDR3 is TGCGCCAGCAGCCACGGACGGGGGGGCCTGAACACTGAAGCTTTCTTT.

This clonotype has more than one count but fewer than ten. This chain connects TRBV5-1 to TRBJ1-4, with a weak D call TRBD1 (5 bases). V was cut by 0 bases and J by 7 bases, with 10 bases left in between. Germline V gene sequence: CDR1 SGHRS, CDR2 YFSETQ. There are 14 residues in the CDR3. The CDR3 sequence is CASSLGGNSEKLFF. In nucleotides, the CDR3 is TGCGCCAGCAGCTTGGGGGGGAACTCTGAAAAACTGTTTTTT.

This chain joins TRBV12-3 or TRBV12-4 and TRBJ2-6; 7 nucleotides line up with TRBD1. The CDR3 length is 17 residues. J was trimmed by 0 bases and V by 6 bases; bases with no gene match: 8. The CDR3 sequence: CASRLRDSISGANVLTF. CDR3 DNA: TGTGCCAGCAGGCTCCGGGACAGCATCTCTGGGGCCAACGTCCTGACTTTC.

There are a few counts of this clonotype. CDR3 sequence: CASSFAGGAGGYTF. DNA of the CDR3: TGCGCCAGCAGCTTTGCAGGGGGCGCGGGCGGCTACACCTTC. The chain has TRBV5-1 and TRBJ1-2; TRBD1 aligns across 8 bases. Germline V gives CDR1 SGHRS, CDR2 YFSETQ. Trimming removed 2 bases from V and 8 bases from J; junction bases left unmatched: 8. CDR3 length: 14 amino acids.

The CDR3 DNA reads TGTGCCAGCTCACCAGGGGGAGGCAGACAAGAGACCCAGTACTTC. Translated: CASSPGGGRQETQYF. The V and J genes are TRBV18 and TRBJ2-5; tentatively, D is TRBD2 (6 bases). The length of the CDR3 is 15 residues. Trimming shortened V by 2 bases and J by 2 bases, and 12 bases separated the two germline ends. The germline CDR1 and CDR2 sequences are KGHSH and LQKENI.

The J gene is TRBJ1-2, the V gene TRBV7-2, with a tentative D call TRBD1 (6 bases). CDR3 length: 17 amino acids. The V end lost 0 bases, the J end lost 5 bases, and 19 bases lay between the germline ends. Germline V gives CDR1 SGHTA, CDR2 FQGNSA. The CDR3 loop reads CASSLAYSGARPYGYTF. In nucleotides, the CDR3 is TGTGCCAGCAGCTTAGCGTATTCGGGGGCCAGACCGTATGGCTACACCTTC.

The rearrangement joins TRBV5-1 to TRBJ2-4; D might be TRBD1 (6 bases). Looked up from germline, CDR1 is SGHRS and CDR2 is YFSETQ. This CDR3 is 14 amino acids long. The germline V and J ends were trimmed by 1 base and 5 bases, with 10 bases remaining between them. DNA for the CDR3: TGCGCCAGCAGCTTGAGGACAGATCAAAACATTCAGTACTTC. Its protein is CASSLRTDQNIQYF.

This clonotype was picked up a small number of times. J is TRBJ1-4 and V is TRBV7-2; tentative D call: TRBD1 (6 bases). Trimming pared 3 bases from V and 6 bases from J, leaving 11 bases between. Germline V CDR1 and CDR2: SGHTA, FQGNSA. The CDR3 contains 14 residues. The CDR3 region has the DNA TGTGCCAGCAGCTTCCGGGGGCCCTATGAAAAACTGTTTTTT. Protein sequence: CASSFRGPYEKLFF. Drawing the rest from reference TRBV7-2 and TRBJ1-4, the complete variable domain is GAGVSQSPSNKVTEKGKDVELRCDPISGHTALYWYRQSLGQGLEFLIYFQGNSAPDKSGLPSDRFSAERTGGSVSTLTIQRTQQEDSAVYLCASSFRGPYEKLFFGSGTQLSVL.

Only a few counts were recorded for this clonotype. The chain combines TRBV24-1 with TRBJ2-7; D may be TRBD1 (5 bases). The V end lost 5 bases, the J end lost 5 bases, and 15 bases lay between the germline ends. This CDR3 spans 14 amino acids. Germline V gene sequence: CDR1 KGHDR, CDR2 SFDVKD. The DNA for the CDR3 is TGTGCCACCAGTGCCTCGACAGTGTTCGACGAGCAGTACTTC. This codes for CATSASTVFDEQYF.

V and J are TRBV11-2 and TRBJ2-1, with 13 positions matching TRBD2. In germline, CDR1 is SGHAT, CDR2 FQNNGV. CDR3 length equals 15 residues. J was trimmed by 6 bases and V by 4 bases; bases with no gene match: 3. The CDR3 sequence: CASSSTSGGSNEQFF. In DNA form, the CDR3 reads TGTGCCAGCAGCTCGACTAGCGGGGGGTCCAATGAGCAGTTCTTC.

Worth noting for this clonotype: A much larger clonotype is one base distant, so this may be a read error. The genes are TRBV6-5 and TRBJ2-2; possible D gene TRBD2, 5 bases. This CDR3 is built from 17 residues. The V gene's germline CDR1 is MNHEY and CDR2 SVGAGI. The CDR3 DNA reads TGTGCCAGCAGTCTCTACCCCGTGGTGGCCGGCACCGGGGAGCTGATTTTT. Translation: CASSLYPVVAGTGELIF.

This clonotype has just a few counts. This chain connects TRBV6-5 to TRBJ1-2; 7 positions agree with TRBD1. Germline CDR1 is MNHEY and CDR2 is SVGAGI. The CDR3 has 15 residues. With 6 bases clipped from V and 1 base from J, the junction kept 8 bases outside the gene matches. The chain's CDR3 is CASSETGRLNYGYTF. The CDR3 nucleotides read TGTGCCAGCAGCGAGACAGGGCGCCTTAACTATGGCTACACCTTC.

This sequence joins TRBV12-3 or TRBV12-4 and TRBJ2-5; 7 bases line up with TRBD2. The CDR3 is 14 residues long. The junction had 13 bases not matched to a gene; V was cut back by 10 bases and J by 5 bases. This CDR3 reads CATLLGGSGETQYF. For the CDR3, the DNA is TGTGCCACCTTGCTGGGAGGGTCTGGGGAGACCCAGTACTTC.

The table lists this clonotype with a few counts. The chain combines TRBV12-3 or TRBV12-4 with TRBJ2-7; 10 bases line up with TRBD1. The V gene end was trimmed by 7 bases and the J gene end by 4 bases; junction bases not matched to a gene: 4. The CDR3 has 13 residues. CDR3 bases: TGTGCCAGCACTGACAGGGGGCCATACGAGCAGTACTTC. Amino acid sequence: CASTDRGPYEQYF.

The V gene is TRBV18, the J gene TRBJ1-2; 8 positions agree with TRBD1. Unmatched junction bases numbered 5, after V lost 5 bases and J lost 3 bases. CDR3 length: 14 residues. Germline CDR1 KGHSH, CDR2 LQKENI. The CDR3 loop reads CASSSQGQDYGYTF. The CDR3 bases are TGTGCCAGCTCATCACAGGGACAGGACTATGGCTACACCTTC.

In its sample, this clonotype was seen a few times. The rearrangement links TRBV7-6 to TRBJ1-5; D gene uncertain. CDR1 is SGHVS, CDR2 FNYEAQ, per germline. Trimming shortened V by 1 base and J by 4 bases, and 5 bases separated the two germline ends. The CDR3 spans 13 residues. CDR3 sequence reads: CASSLEQNQPQHF. CDR3 bases: TGTGCCAGCAGCTTAGAACAGAATCAGCCCCAGCATTTT.

This clonotype appeared many times. The rearrangement links TRBV5-1 to TRBJ1-1; D possibly corresponds to TRBD1 (6 bases). CDR3 size: 13 residues. The V gene lost 1 base and the J gene lost 4 bases, with 8 bases spanning the gap. CDR1 SGHRS and CDR2 YFSETQ come from the germline V gene. The CDR3 DNA sequence: TGCGCCAGCAGCTTGACAGGGAGCACTGAAGCTTTCTTT. Encoded protein: CASSLTGSTEAFF.

The V call is TRBV14, the J call TRBJ1-2; the D is unclear. The V end lost 4 bases, the J end lost 2 bases, and 11 bases lay between the germline ends. Looked up from germline, CDR1 is SGHDN and CDR2 is FVKESK. The CDR3 contains 14 residues. The CDR3 coding sequence is TGTGCCAGCAGCCCGGACCCAATAAACTATGGCTACACCTTC. As protein: CASSPDPINYGYTF.